A selection of T cell receptor beta chains follows, all from one sample in a study of T cell repertoires in cytomegalovirus infection. A single record per CDR3 protein comes from TCRdb applying MiXCR to the reads. The sample lists hundreds of thousands of distinct CDR3 sequences; approximately 31% were seen once. Sequencing was carried out using PBMCs. The receptors derive from a human donor in good health (CMV status not recorded). Some clones in this sample may be carry-over from other donors' samples. Each CDR3 is given with its conserved first and last residue. D genes are given only for firm matches. Clone size is shown for a subset of rows, as once, few, many or a class of expanded clone.

len	j_gene	abundance	v_gene	d_gene	CDR3aa	CDR3nt
15	TRBJ1-3	many	TRBV7-2	NA	CASSSQQGLGNTIYF	TGTGCCAGCAGCTCCCAACAGGGTCTCGGAAACACCATATATTTT
16	TRBJ2-5	many	TRBV7-6	NA	CASSLVLTGGLETQYF	TGTGCCAGCAGCTTAGTTTTGACGGGGGGCCTGGAGACCCAGTACTTC
18	TRBJ1-1	NA	TRBV4-2	NA	CASSQDPGGADMNTEAFF	TGTGCCAGCAGCCAAGATCCGGGGGGGGCCGACATGAACACTGAAGCTTTCTTT
12	TRBJ1-1	NA	TRBV28	NA	CASSGQGAEAFF	TGTGCCAGCAGCGGTCAGGGCGCTGAAGCTTTCTTT
16	TRBJ2-7	few	TRBV29-1	NA	CSVGRSELSTTYEQYF	TGCAGCGTTGGTAGGTCAGAACTGAGTACTACCTACGAGCAGTACTTC
16	TRBJ2-2	NA	TRBV9	NA	CASSVVFSGNTGELFF	TGTGCCAGCAGCGTAGTATTCAGCGGGAACACCGGGGAGCTGTTTTTT
15	TRBJ1-4	NA	TRBV4-1	TRBD1	CASSHAGTGDEKLFF	TGCGCCAGCAGCCATGCCGGGACAGGGGATGAAAAACTGTTTTTT
15	TRBJ2-1	NA	TRBV19	TRBD2	CASSIGPSGAYEQFF	TGTGCCAGTAGTATAGGTCCTAGCGGGGCCTATGAGCAGTTCTTC
12	TRBJ2-1	NA	TRBV14	NA	CASSQDLSLQFF	TGTGCCAGCAGCCAAGATCTAAGTTTACAGTTCTTC
14	TRBJ2-7	once	TRBV7-3	TRBD2	CASSSRLAGDEQYF	TGTGCCAGCAGCTCCCGACTAGCGGGGGACGAGCAGTACTTC
16	TRBJ1-6	once	TRBV27	TRBD1	CASSQGQGVGHSPLHF	TGTGCCAGCAGTCAGGGACAGGGTGTGGGACATTCACCCCTCCACTTT
15	TRBJ1-5	many	TRBV12-3/TRBV12-4	NA	CASSLAQGRNQPQHF	TGTGCCAGCAGTTTAGCTCAGGGACGCAATCAGCCCCAGCATTTT
15	TRBJ1-1	few	TRBV6-5	NA	CASHDVGGLNTEAFF	TGTGCCAGCCACGATGTCGGCGGACTCAACACTGAAGCTTTCTTT
15	TRBJ1-4	few	TRBV19	NA	CASSKRQATNEKLFF	TGTGCCAGTAGTAAAAGACAGGCAACTAATGAAAAACTGTTTTTT
14	TRBJ1-5	NA	TRBV28	NA	CASRPGGINQPQHF	TGTGCCAGCAGGCCCGGGGGGATAAATCAGCCCCAGCATTTT
12	TRBJ2-7	few	TRBV6-2/TRBV6-3	NA	CASSPSDYEQYF	TGTGCCAGCAGTCCGTCAGACTACGAGCAGTACTTC
14	TRBJ1-1	NA	TRBV9	NA	CASSVADGYTEAFF	TGTGCCAGCAGCGTAGCTGATGGATACACTGAAGCTTTCTTT
15	TRBJ2-1	NA	TRBV25-1	TRBD2	CASRGLAGGRNEQFF	TGTGCCAGCAGAGGACTAGCGGGGGGCAGGAATGAGCAGTTCTTC
18	TRBJ2-1	NA	TRBV14	TRBD2	CASSQTIRGGKTYNEQFF	TGTGCCAGCAGCCAGACTATCCGGGGGGGGAAGACCTACAATGAGCAGTTCTTC
15	TRBJ1-6	many	TRBV7-6	NA	CASSAGGQTNSPLHF	TGTGCCAGCAGCGCGGGGGGACAAACTAATTCACCCCTCCACTTT
13	TRBJ1-3	few	TRBV11-2	NA	CASSLGWGNTIYF	TGTGCCAGCAGCTTAGGTTGGGGAAACACCATATATTTT
23	TRBJ2-3	NA	TRBV11-2	TRBD2	CASSPRLAGAVRDTMAVRDTQYF	TGTGCCAGCAGCCCCCGACTAGCGGGTGCAGTCAGAGATACGATGGCAGTCAGAGATACGCAGTATTTT
13	TRBJ1-1	NA	TRBV15	NA	CATSRAVYTEAFF	TGTGCCACCAGCAGAGCGGTGTACACTGAAGCTTTCTTT
15	TRBJ2-2	NA	TRBV2	TRBD2	CASERWGLAAGELFF	TGTGCCAGTGAGAGATGGGGACTAGCGGCCGGGGAGCTGTTTTTT
17	TRBJ2-4	many	TRBV7-3	TRBD1	CASSPDKQQGAKDIQYF	TGTGCCAGCAGCCCTGATAAGCAACAGGGGGCGAAGGACATTCAGTACTTC
15	TRBJ2-1	few	TRBV29-1	TRBD1	CSVEDPGQGVNEQFF	TGCAGCGTTGAAGATCCCGGACAGGGGGTAAATGAGCAGTTCTTC
16	TRBJ2-1	many	TRBV7-6	NA	CASSLEGGALYNEQFF	TGTGCCAGCAGCTTAGAGGGCGGGGCCCTTTACAATGAGCAGTTCTTC
17	TRBJ2-3	few	TRBV2	NA	CARLGAGPLLRADTQYF	TGTGCCAGACTTGGGGCAGGTCCCCTACTTCGGGCAGATACGCAGTATTTT
12	TRBJ2-7	NA	TRBV15	NA	CATSGQFDEQYF	TGTGCCACCAGCGGGCAGTTTGACGAGCAGTACTTC
13	TRBJ2-4	NA	TRBV6-2/TRBV6-3	NA	CATTELAKNIQYF	TGTGCCACCACCGAGTTAGCCAAAAACATTCAGTACTTC
15	TRBJ1-6	NA	TRBV14	TRBD1	CASSQETGGYSPLHF	TGTGCCAGCAGCCAAGAAACAGGGGGTTATTCACCCCTCCACTTT
13	TRBJ2-7	NA	TRBV12-3/TRBV12-4	NA	CASRNDGRYEQYF	TGTGCCAGCAGAAACGATGGGCGCTACGAGCAGTACTTC
15	TRBJ1-1	many	TRBV12-3/TRBV12-4	NA	CASRPPGPMNTEAFF	TGTGCCAGCAGGCCTCCGGGACCGATGAACACTGAAGCTTTCTTT
14	TRBJ2-6	NA	TRBV6-5	NA	CASSYSGGANVLTF	TGTGCCAGCAGTTACTCCGGTGGGGCCAACGTCCTGACTTTC
16	TRBJ2-3	few	TRBV7-9	NA	CASSSGSTISTDTQYF	TGTGCCAGCAGCTCAGGGAGCACTATTAGCACAGATACGCAGTATTTT
12	TRBJ2-1	NA	TRBV4-1	NA	CASSQDPFEQFF	TGCGCCAGCAGCCAAGATCCGTTCGAGCAGTTCTTC
14	TRBJ1-1	few	TRBV19	NA	CASSIGAGNTEAFF	TGTGCCAGTAGTATAGGGGCAGGGAACACTGAAGCTTTCTTT
17	TRBJ2-1	NA	TRBV15	NA	CATSSLPSLDRNNEQFF	TGTGCCACCAGCAGTCTCCCCTCCCTGGACAGAAACAATGAGCAGTTCTTC
12	TRBJ1-1	many	TRBV11-3	NA	CASSLGDSEAFF	TGTGCCAGCAGCTTAGGGGACTCTGAAGCTTTCTTT
15	TRBJ2-1	few	TRBV11-2	TRBD2	CASSSLAGGQGEQFF	TGTGCCAGCAGCTCCCTAGCGGGGGGGCAAGGTGAGCAGTTCTTC
14	TRBJ2-1	NA	TRBV28	NA	CASIEEGAGDEQFF	TGTGCCAGCATCGAGGAGGGGGCCGGCGATGAGCAGTTCTTC
20	TRBJ2-6	many	TRBV7-2	NA	CASSLAPYRVTPLGANVLTF	TGTGCCAGCAGCTTAGCGCCGTACAGGGTCACCCCTCTCGGGGCCAACGTCCTGACTTTC
11	TRBJ2-1	NA	TRBV20-1	NA	CSARGDNEQFF	TGCAGTGCTAGAGGGGACAATGAGCAGTTCTTC
19	TRBJ2-6	many	TRBV19	TRBD1	CASSPRTGQSLAGANVLTF	TGTGCCAGTAGTCCCCGGACAGGACAAAGTTTGGCCGGGGCCAACGTCCTGACTTTC
12	TRBJ1-2	NA	TRBV28	NA	CASSSATRSYTF	TGTGCCAGCAGTTCGGCGACACGGAGCTACACCTTC
15	TRBJ2-1	few	TRBV5-6	NA	CASSFWGGPSNEQFF	TGTGCCAGCAGCTTTTGGGGGGGGCCGAGTAATGAGCAGTTCTTC
15	TRBJ1-5	medium-sized	TRBV7-2	NA	CASSSGTLSNQPQHF	TGTGCCAGCAGCTCCGGGACTCTTAGCAATCAGCCCCAGCATTTT
15	TRBJ2-6	many	TRBV7-6	NA	CASSARNSGANVLTF	TGTGCCAGCAGCGCCAGGAACTCTGGGGCCAACGTCCTGACTTTC
13	TRBJ2-2	NA	TRBV28	TRBD1	CASRRTGSGELFF	TGTGCCAGCAGGAGGACAGGGTCCGGGGAGCTGTTTTTT
17	TRBJ2-1	few	TRBV7-6	NA	CASSLKLRGSSYNEQFF	TGTGCCAGCAGCTTGAAACTACGCGGTAGCTCCTACAATGAGCAGTTCTTC
15	TRBJ1-6	few	TRBV19	NA	CASSGTPGENSPLHF	TGTGCCAGTTCGGGGACTCCAGGGGAAAATTCACCCCTCCACTTT
14	TRBJ2-3	few	TRBV25-1	NA	CASSRLGGTDTQYF	TGTGCCAGCAGTCGTCTCGGTGGCACAGATACGCAGTATTTT
14	TRBJ2-1	many	TRBV7-3	TRBD2	CASSSSGGAGEQFF	TGTGCCAGCAGCTCTAGCGGGGGGGCGGGAGAGCAGTTCTTC
17	TRBJ2-1	few	TRBV7-6	NA	CASSLARAESSYNEQFF	TGTGCCAGCAGCTTAGCGCGGGCAGAGAGCTCCTACAATGAGCAGTTCTTC